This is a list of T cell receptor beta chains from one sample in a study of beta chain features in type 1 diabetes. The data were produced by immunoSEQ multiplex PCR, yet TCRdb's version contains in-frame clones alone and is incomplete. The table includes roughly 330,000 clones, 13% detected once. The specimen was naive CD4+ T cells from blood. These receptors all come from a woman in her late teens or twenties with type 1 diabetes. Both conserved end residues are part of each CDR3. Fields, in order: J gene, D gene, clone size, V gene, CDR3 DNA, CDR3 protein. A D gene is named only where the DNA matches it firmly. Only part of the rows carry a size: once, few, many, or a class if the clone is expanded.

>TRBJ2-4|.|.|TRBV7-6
TGTGCCAGCAGCTCGAGACAGGAAGGGAACATTCAGTACTTC
CASSSRQEGNIQYF
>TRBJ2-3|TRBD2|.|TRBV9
TGTGCCAGCAGCGTAGCTGCTAGCGGGGACACAGATACGCAGTATTTT
CASSVAASGDTDTQYF
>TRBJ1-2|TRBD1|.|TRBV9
TGTGCCAGCAGCGCGGACAGGGCGGCCTATGGCTACACCTTC
CASSADRAAYGYTF
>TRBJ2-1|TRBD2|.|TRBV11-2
TGTGCCAGCAACCCGCTAGCGGGAGTCTACAATGAGCAGTTCTTC
CASNPLAGVYNEQFF
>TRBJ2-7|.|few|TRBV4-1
TGCGCCAGCAGCCAACCAACAGTGTCCTACGAGCAGTACTTC
CASSQPTVSYEQYF
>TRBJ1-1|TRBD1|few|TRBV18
TGTGCCAGCTCACGCGAAAAATCGGGACAGGGTATTGAAGCTTTCTTT
CASSREKSGQGIEAFF
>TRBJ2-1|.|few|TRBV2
TGTGCCAGCAGTCGCACAGGGCCTCAACCCTACAATGAGCAGTTCTTC
CASSRTGPQPYNEQFF
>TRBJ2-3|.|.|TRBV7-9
TGTGCCAGCATTTCGGGGGGCACAGATACGCAGTATTTT
CASISGGTDTQYF
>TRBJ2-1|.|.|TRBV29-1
TGCAGCGTTCGGGGGTACAATGAGCAGTTCTTC
CSVRGYNEQFF
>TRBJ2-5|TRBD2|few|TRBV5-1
TGCGCCAGCAGCTTGGGAGCGGGAACAGAGACCCAGTACTTC
CASSLGAGTETQYF
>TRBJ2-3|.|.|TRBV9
TGTGCCAGCAGCGCAGGGGGCACAGATACGCAGTATTTT
CASSAGGTDTQYF
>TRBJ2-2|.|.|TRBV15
TGTGCCACCAGCAGAGTATGGAACACCGGGGAGCTGTTTTTT
CATSRVWNTGELFF
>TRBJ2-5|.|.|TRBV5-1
TGCGCCAGCAGGGACAACCAAGAGACCCAGTACTTC
CASRDNQETQYF
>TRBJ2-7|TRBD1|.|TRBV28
TGTGCCAGCAGTCGACAGGGGACCTACGAGCAGTACTTC
CASSRQGTYEQYF
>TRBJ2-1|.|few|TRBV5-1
TGCGCCAGCAGTACGGGACTTAACTACAATGAGCAGTTCTTC
CASSTGLNYNEQFF
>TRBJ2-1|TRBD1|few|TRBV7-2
TGTGCCAGCAGCTCCCAGTCAGCCGGGACAGGGATCCCCAATGAGCAGTTCTTC
CASSSQSAGTGIPNEQFF
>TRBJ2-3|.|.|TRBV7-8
TGTGCCAGCAGCTATTCCGGGACAACTAGCACAGATACGCAGTATTTT
CASSYSGTTSTDTQYF
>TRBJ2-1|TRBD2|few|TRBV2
TGTGCCAGCAGTGAACTAGCGGGGTACAATGAGCAGTTCTTC
CASSELAGYNEQFF
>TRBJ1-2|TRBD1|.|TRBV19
TGTGCCAGTAGCCCCCGGACAGGGGCTGGCTACACCTTC
CASSPRTGAGYTF
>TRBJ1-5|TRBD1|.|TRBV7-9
TGTGCCAGCAGCTCACAGGGGGACAATCAGCCCCAGCATTTT
CASSSQGDNQPQHF
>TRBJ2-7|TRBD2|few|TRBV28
TGTGCCAGCTTTACCAGCGGGAGAGCCGAGCAGTACTTC
CASFTSGRAEQYF
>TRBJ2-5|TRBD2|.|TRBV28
TGTGCCAGCAGTTTGCGGAGCGGGAGGTCCGAGACCCAGTACTTC
CASSLRSGRSETQYF
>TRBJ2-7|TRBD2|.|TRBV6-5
TGTGCCAGCAGCTATCGCGGGAGGAGGGACGAGCAGTACTTC
CASSYRGRRDEQYF
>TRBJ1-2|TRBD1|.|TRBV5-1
TGCGCCAGCAGCTTGGGGGGGATCGACAGGGGCTATGGCTACACCTTC
CASSLGGIDRGYGYTF
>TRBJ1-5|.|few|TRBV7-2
TGTGCCAGCAGCTTAGGCAGGGCCCTACTTCGCGGCAATCAGCCCCAGCATTTT
CASSLGRALLRGNQPQHF
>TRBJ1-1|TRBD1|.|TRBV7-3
TGTGCCAGCAGCTTAACAGGTTCTATATTGGGACAGCGGAACACTGAAGCTTTCTTT
CASSLTGSILGQRNTEAFF
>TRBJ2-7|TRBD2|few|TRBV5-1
TGCGCCAGCAGTCCCGGGACTAGGCCTCCCTACGAGCAGTACTTC
CASSPGTRPPYEQYF
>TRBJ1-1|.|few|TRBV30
TGTGCCTGGAGTGTAGGTCGCAGAGGAGGTGAAGCTTTCTTT
CAWSVGRRGGEAFF
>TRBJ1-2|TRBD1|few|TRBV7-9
TGTGCCAGCAGCCCCCGGGACAGGGTCTATGGCTACACCTTC
CASSPRDRVYGYTF
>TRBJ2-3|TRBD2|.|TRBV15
TGTGCCACCAGCAGAACCAGACTAGCGGGAGTCACAGATACGCAGTATTTT
CATSRTRLAGVTDTQYF
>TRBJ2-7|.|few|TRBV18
TGTGCCAGCTCACCAACGGACACCTCCTACGAGCAGTACTTC
CASSPTDTSYEQYF
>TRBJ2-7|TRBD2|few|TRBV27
TGTGCCAGCAGTTCCCGGACTAGCAGTGCCTACGAGCAGTACTTC
CASSSRTSSAYEQYF
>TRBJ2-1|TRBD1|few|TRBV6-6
TGTGCCAGCAGAGGACAGGGGGCATACAATGAGCAGTTCTTC
CASRGQGAYNEQFF
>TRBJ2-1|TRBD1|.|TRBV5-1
TGCGCCAGCAGCTCTGGATTGGGACAGAACAATGAGCAGTTCTTC
CASSSGLGQNNEQFF
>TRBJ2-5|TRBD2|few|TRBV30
TGTGCCTGGAGTTGGGGGACTAGCGGACAAGAGACCCAGTACTTC
CAWSWGTSGQETQYF
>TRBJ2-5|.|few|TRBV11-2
TGTGCCAGCAGCTTAGATGGAGGGGTAGAGACCCAGTACTTC
CASSLDGGVETQYF
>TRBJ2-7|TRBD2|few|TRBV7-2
TGTGCCAGCAGCCCCAGCGGGACCTACGAGCAGTACTTC
CASSPSGTYEQYF
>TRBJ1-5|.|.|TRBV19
TGTGCCAGTAGTATAGATCATGCAGGGGCCCAGCATTTT
CASSIDHAGAQHF
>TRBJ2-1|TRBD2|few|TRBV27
TGTGCCAGCAGTTTACCGGGAGGATCCTACAATGAGCAGTTCTTC
CASSLPGGSYNEQFF
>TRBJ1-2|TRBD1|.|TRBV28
TGTGCCAGCAGTTTATCCACAGGGGGCGATGGCTACACCTTC
CASSLSTGGDGYTF
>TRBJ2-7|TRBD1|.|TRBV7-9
TGTGCCAGCAGCTTGAGGGGGCCGACCTACGAGCAGTACTTC
CASSLRGPTYEQYF
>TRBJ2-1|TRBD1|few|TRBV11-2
TGTGCCAGGGGTTTCACCTCGACAGGGGGTCAATACAATGAGCAGTTCTTC
CARGFTSTGGQYNEQFF
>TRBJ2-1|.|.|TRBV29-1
TGCAGTATTGCGGGGCGAAATGAGCAGTTCTTC
CSIAGRNEQFF
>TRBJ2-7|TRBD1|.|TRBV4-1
TGCGCCAGCAGCCTCGGGACAGGGTTTTACGAGCAGTACTTC
CASSLGTGFYEQYF
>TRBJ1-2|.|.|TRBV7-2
TGTGCCAGCAGAACAGGGTATGGCTACACCTTC
CASRTGYGYTF
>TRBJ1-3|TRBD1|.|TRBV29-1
TGCAGCGTGGGACAGGGAGTCGCTGGAAACACCATATATTTT
CSVGQGVAGNTIYF
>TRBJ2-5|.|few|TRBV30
TGTGCCTGGAGTGCCGCAGGTCAAGAGACCCAGTACTTC
CAWSAAGQETQYF
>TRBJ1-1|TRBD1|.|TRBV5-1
TGCGCCAGCAGCTCGGACAGGGGATACACTGAAGCTTTCTTT
CASSSDRGYTEAFF
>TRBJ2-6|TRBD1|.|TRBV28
TGTGCCAGCAGTCCACAGGGGCTCTCTGGGGCCAACGTCCTGACTTTC
CASSPQGLSGANVLTF
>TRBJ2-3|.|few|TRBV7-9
TGTGCCAGCAGCCCCACAGGGAAGGTGGATACGCAGTATTTT
CASSPTGKVDTQYF
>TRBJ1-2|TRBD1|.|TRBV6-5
TGTGCCAGCAGTCACAGGGGGCACGGCTACACCTTC
CASSHRGHGYTF
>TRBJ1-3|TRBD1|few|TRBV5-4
TGTGCCAGCAGCGCGACAGGGGGATCTGGAAACACCATATATTTT
CASSATGGSGNTIYF
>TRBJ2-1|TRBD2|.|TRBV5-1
TGCGCCAGCAGCAACGGCCTAGCGGGAGCCGGCAATGAGCAGTTCTTC
CASSNGLAGAGNEQFF
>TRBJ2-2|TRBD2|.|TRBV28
TGTGCCAGCAGCCAATGGGGCGGGCGGGAGTTCACCGGGGAGCTGTTTTTT
CASSQWGGREFTGELFF
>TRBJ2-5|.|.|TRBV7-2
TGTGCCAGCAGCCCACAGGGAAATAAAGAGACCCAGTACTTC
CASSPQGNKETQYF
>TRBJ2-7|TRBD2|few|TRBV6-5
TGTGCCAGCAGCACTCCCAAGGCGGGAGCCTACGAGCAGTACTTC
CASSTPKAGAYEQYF
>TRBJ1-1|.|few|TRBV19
TGTGCCAGTAGTATGCCGGGACGGGGGACTGAAGCTTTCTTT
CASSMPGRGTEAFF
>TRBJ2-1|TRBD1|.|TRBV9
TGTGCCAGCAGCGGTTCAGGGGGTCCGACCTACAATGAGCAGTTCTTC
CASSGSGGPTYNEQFF